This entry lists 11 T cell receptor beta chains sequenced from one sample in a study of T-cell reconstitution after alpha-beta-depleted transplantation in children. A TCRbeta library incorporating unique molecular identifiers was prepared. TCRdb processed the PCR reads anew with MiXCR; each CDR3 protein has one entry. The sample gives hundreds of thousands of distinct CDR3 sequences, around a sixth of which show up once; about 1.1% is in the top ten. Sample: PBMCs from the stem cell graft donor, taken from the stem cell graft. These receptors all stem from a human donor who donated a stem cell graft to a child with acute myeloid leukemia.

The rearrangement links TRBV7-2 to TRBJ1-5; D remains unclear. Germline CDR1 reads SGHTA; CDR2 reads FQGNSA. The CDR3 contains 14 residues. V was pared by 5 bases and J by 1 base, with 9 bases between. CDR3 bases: TGTGCCAGCAGCCGACTTGAAAGCAATCAGCCCCAGCATTTT. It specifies CASSRLESNQPQHF.

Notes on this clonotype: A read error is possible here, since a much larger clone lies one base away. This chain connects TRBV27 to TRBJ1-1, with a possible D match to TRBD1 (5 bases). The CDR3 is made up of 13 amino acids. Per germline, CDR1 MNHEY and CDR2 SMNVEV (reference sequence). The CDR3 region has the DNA TGTGCCGGCAGTTTAGGGGCGACCACTGAAGCTTTCTTT. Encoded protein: CAGSLGATTEAFF.

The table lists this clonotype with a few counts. CDR3 DNA sequence: TGTGCCAGCAGTCACGGCGCAACTAATGAAAAACTGTTTTTT. Translated: CASSHGATNEKLFF. This chain connects TRBV12-3 or TRBV12-4 to TRBJ1-4; D not resolved. Trimming took 5 bases from V and 0 from J, leaving 7 bases between them. The CDR3 is 14 residues long.

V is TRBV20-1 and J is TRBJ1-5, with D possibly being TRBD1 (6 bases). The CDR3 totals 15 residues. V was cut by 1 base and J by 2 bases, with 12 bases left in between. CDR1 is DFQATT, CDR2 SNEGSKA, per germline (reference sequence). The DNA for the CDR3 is TGCAGTGCTAGAGTAGGGGGGGCTCGCAATCAGCCCCAGCATTTT. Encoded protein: CSARVGGARNQPQHF.

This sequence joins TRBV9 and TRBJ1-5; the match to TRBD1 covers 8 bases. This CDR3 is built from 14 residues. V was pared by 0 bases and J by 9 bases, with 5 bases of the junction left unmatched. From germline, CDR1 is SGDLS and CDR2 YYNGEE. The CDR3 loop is CASSVADRGLPQHF. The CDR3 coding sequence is TGTGCCAGCAGCGTAGCCGACAGGGGCTTGCCCCAGCATTTT.

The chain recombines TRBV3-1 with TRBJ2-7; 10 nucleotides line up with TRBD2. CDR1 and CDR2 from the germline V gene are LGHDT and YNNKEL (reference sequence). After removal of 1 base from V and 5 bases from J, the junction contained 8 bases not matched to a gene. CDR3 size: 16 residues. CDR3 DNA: TGTGCCAGCAGCCAAGTTCGGTCTAGCGGGGGCGACGAGCAGTACTTC. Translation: CASSQVRSSGGDEQYF.

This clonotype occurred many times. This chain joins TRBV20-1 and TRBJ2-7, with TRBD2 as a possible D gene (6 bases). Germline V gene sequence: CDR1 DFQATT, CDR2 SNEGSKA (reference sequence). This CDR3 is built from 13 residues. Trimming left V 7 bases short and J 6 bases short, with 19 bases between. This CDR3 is CSVMWGVGGEQYF. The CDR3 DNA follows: TGCAGTGTAATGTGGGGGGTGGGGGGCGAGCAGTACTTC.

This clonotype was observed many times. CDR3 DNA sequence: TGCAGTGCTAGAATGTGGGCAGCAATTGGGTACGAGCAGTACTTC. It yields the protein CSARMWAAIGYEQYF. This chain links TRBV20-1 with TRBJ2-7; D ambiguous. The CDR3 has 15 amino acids. With 2 bases removed from V and 4 bases from J, the gap between germline ends came to 18 bases. Germline CDR1 reads DFQATT; CDR2 reads SNEGSKA (reference sequence).

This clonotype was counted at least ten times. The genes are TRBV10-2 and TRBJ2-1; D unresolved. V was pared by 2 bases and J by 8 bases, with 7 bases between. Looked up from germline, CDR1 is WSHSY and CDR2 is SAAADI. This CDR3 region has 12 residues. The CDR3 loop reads CASSEPADEQFF. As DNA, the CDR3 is TGCGCCAGCAGTGAGCCGGCGGATGAGCAGTTCTTC.

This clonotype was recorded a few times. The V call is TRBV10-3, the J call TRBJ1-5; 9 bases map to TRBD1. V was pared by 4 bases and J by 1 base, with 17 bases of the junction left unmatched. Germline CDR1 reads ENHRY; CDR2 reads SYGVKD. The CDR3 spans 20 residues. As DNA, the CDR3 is TGTGCCATCAGTGCAGAACCGGGACAGGGTTCTCTTTACAGCAATCAGCCCCAGCATTTT. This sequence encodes CAISAEPGQGSLYSNQPQHF.

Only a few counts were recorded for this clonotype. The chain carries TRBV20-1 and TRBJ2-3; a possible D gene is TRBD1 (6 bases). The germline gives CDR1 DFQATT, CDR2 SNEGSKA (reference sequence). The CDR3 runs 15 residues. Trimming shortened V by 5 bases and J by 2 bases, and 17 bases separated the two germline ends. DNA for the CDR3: TGCAGTGCTTCCACCGGGACAAGTTACACAGATACGCAGTATTTT. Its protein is CSASTGTSYTDTQYF.